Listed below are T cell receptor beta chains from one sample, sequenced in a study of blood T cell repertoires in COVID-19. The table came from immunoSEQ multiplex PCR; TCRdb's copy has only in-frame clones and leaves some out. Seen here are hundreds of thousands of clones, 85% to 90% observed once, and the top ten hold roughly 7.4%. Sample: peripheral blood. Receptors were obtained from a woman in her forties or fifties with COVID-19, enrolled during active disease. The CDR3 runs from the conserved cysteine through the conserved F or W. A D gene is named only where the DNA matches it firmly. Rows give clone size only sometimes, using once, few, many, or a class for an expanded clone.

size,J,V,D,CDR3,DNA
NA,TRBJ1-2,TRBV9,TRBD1,CASRRTGGDVGYTF,TGTGCCAGCCGAAGGACAGGGGGGGATGTGGGCTACACCTTC
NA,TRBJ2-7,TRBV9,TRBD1,CASSKAGTDFGEQYF,TGTGCCAGCAGTAAGGCCGGGACAGATTTCGGCGAGCAGTACTTC
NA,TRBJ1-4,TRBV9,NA,CASSSRINEKLFF,TGTGCCAGCAGCTCGAGAATAAACGAAAAACTGTTTTTT
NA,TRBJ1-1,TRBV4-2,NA,CASSQGDLTRGPEAFF,TGTGCCAGCAGCCAGGGAGATCTAACCAGGGGCCCTGAAGCTTTCTTT
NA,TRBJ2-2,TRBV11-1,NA,CASSHEGSANTGELFF,TGTGCCAGCAGCCACGAGGGATCCGCGAACACCGGGGAGCTGTTTTTT
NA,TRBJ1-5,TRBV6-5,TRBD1,CASIWTGQAQPQHF,TGTGCCAGCATTTGGACAGGGCAAGCCCAGCCCCAGCATTTT
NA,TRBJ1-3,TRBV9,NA,CASSLPGAGATNTIYF,TGTGCCAGCAGCCTGCCCGGGGCAGGGGCTACAAACACCATATATTTT
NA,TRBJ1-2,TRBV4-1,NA,CASSQATGWDGYTF,TGCGCCAGCAGCCAGGCTACAGGGTGGGATGGCTACACCTTC
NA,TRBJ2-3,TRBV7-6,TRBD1,CASSPLDRGLGDTQYF,TGTGCCAGCAGCCCTTTGGACAGGGGGCTCGGAGATACGCAGTATTTT
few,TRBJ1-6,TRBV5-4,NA,CASSWGNSPLHF,TGTGCCAGCAGCTGGGGCAATTCACCCCTCCACTTT
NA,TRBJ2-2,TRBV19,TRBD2,CAGRLAPNTGELFF,TGTGCCGGTCGACTAGCACCGAACACCGGGGAGCTGTTTTTT
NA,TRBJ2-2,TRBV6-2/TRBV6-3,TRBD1,CASSPTGQIGPMGPNTGELFF,TGTGCCAGCAGTCCGACGGGACAGATCGGACCAATGGGTCCGAACACCGGGGAGCTGTTTTTT
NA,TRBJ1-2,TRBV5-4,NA,CASSAQGSGYGYTF,TGTGCCAGCAGCGCCCAGGGTAGCGGCTATGGCTACACCTTC
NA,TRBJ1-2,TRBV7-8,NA,CASSFAQDSVGYTF,TGTGCCAGCAGCTTCGCACAGGATTCAGTTGGCTACACCTTC
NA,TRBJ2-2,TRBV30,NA,CAWSHRFANTGELFF,TGTGCCTGGAGTCACAGATTCGCGAACACCGGGGAGCTGTTTTTT
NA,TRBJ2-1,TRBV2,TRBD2,CASSDVAGGGNEQFF,TGTGCCAGCAGTGACGTAGCGGGGGGTGGCAATGAGCAGTTCTTC
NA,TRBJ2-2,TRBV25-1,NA,CASRSETDFNTGELFF,TGTGCCAGCAGGTCGGAAACAGATTTTAACACCGGGGAGCTGTTTTTT
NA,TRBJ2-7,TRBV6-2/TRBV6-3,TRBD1,CASSGTGYEQYF,TGTGCCAGCAGTGGGACAGGCTACGAGCAGTACTTC
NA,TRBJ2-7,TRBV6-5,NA,CASSFDRNPYEQYF,TGTGCCAGCAGTTTCGACAGGAATCCCTACGAGCAGTACTTC
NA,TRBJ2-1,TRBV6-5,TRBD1,CASSPWTGKANEQFF,TGTGCCAGCAGCCCCTGGACAGGTAAAGCAAATGAGCAGTTCTTC
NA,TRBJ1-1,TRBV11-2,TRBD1,CASSPGDSSFF,TGTGCCAGCAGCCCGGGGGACAGCTCTTTCTTT
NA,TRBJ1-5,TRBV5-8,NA,CASSLQGQPQHF,TGTGCCAGCAGCTTACAGGGTCAGCCCCAGCATTTT
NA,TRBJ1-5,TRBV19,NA,CASSPLVRLRYSNQPQHF,TGTGCCAGTAGCCCCCTAGTTCGCTTACGTTATAGCAATCAGCCCCAGCATTTT
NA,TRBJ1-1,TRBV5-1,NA,CASCVGAGNTEAFF,TGCGCCAGCTGTGTGGGGGCAGGCAACACTGAAGCTTTCTTT
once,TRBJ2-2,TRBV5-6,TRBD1,CASSFFGQANTGELFF,TGTGCCAGCAGCTTCTTCGGACAGGCGAACACCGGGGAGCTGTTTTTT
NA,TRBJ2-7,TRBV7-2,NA,CASSLQVPPYEQYF,TGTGCCAGCAGCTTACAGGTCCCACCCTACGAGCAGTACTTC
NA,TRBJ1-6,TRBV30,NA,CAWSVRVLDSPLHF,TGTGCCTGGAGTGTACGGGTTTTGGATTCACCCCTCCACTTT
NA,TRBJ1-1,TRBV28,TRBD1,CASRGTGIAEAFF,TGTGCCAGCAGGGGGACAGGGATCGCTGAAGCTTTCTTT
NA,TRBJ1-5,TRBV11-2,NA,CASSRDRNQPQHF,TGTGCCAGCAGCCGAGACAGAAATCAGCCCCAGCATTTT
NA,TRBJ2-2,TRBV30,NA,CAWSVWSAAGELFF,TGTGCCTGGAGTGTATGGTCCGCAGCCGGGGAGCTGTTTTTT
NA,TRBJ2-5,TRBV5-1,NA,CASSPGREALYQETQYF,TGCGCCAGCAGCCCTGGCAGGGAGGCTCTGTACCAAGAGACCCAGTACTTC
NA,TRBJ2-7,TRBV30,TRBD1,CAWQIQGISYEQYF,TGTGCCTGGCAGATACAGGGGATATCCTACGAGCAGTACTTC